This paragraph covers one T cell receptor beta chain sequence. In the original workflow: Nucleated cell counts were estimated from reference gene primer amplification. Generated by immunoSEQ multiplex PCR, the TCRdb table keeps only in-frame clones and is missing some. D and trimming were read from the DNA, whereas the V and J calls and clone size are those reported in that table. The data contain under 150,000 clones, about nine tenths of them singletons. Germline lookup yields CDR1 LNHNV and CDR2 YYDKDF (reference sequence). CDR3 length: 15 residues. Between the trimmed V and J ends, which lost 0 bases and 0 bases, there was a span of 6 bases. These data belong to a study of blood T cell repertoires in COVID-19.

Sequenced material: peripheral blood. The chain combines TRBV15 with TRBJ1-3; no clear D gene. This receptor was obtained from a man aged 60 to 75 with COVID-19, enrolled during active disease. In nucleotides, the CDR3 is TGTGCCACCAGCAGAGATCGGGGCTCTGGAAACACCATATATTTT. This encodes CATSRDRGSGNTIYF.